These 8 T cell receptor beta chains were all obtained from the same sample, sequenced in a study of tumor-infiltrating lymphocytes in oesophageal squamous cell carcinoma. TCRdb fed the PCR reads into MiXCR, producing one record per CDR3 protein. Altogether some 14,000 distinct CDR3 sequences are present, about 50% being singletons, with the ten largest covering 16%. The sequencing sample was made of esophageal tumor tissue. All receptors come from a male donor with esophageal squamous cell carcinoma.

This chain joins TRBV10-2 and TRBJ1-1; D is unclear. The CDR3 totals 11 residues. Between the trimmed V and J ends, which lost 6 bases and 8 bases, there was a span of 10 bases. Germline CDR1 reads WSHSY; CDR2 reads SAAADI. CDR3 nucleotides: TGCGCCAGCAGCCCCGCAAAGGAAGCTTTCTTT. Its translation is CASSPAKEAFF.

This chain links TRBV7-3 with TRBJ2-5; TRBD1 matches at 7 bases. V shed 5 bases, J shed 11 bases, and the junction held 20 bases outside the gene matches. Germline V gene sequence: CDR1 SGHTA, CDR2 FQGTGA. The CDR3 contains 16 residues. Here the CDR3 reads CASSTTTGRSYNEQYF. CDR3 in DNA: TGTGCCAGCAGCACCACGACAGGGCGCTCCTACAATGAGCAGTACTTC. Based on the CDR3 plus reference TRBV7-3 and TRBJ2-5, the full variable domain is GAGVSQTPSNKVTEKGKYVELRCDPISGHTALYWYRQSLGQGPEFLIYFQGTGAADDSGLPNDRFFAVRPEGSVSTLKIQRTERGDSAVYLCASSTTTGRSYNEQYFGPGTRLLVL.

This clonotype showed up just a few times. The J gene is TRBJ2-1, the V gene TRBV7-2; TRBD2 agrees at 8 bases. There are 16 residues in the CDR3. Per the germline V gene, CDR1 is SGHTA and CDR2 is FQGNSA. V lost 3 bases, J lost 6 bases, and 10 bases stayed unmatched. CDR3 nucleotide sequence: TGTGCCAGCAGCTTCCTAGCGGGCCGTGGGGCCAATGAGCAGTTCTTC. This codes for CASSFLAGRGANEQFF.

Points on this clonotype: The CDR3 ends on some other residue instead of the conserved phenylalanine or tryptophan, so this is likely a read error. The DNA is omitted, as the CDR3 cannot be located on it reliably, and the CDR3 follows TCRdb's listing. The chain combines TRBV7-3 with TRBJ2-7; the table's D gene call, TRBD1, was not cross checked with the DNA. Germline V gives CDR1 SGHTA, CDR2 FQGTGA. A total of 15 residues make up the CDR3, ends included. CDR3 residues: CASSHTGFDGYTFGS.

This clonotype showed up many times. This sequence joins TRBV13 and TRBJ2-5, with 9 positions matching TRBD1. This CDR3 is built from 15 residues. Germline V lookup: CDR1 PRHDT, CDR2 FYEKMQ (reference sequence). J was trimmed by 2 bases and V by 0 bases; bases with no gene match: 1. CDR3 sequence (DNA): TGTGCCAGCAGCTTAGGGACAGGGGGTCAAGAGACCCAGTACTTC. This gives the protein CASSLGTGGQETQYF.

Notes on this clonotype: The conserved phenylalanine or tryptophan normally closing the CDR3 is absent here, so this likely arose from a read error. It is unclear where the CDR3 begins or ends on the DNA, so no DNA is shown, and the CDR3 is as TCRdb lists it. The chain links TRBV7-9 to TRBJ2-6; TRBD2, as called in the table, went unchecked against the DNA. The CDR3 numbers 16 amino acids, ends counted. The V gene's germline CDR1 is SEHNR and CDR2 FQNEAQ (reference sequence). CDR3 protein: CASRKTSAQETQYFGA.

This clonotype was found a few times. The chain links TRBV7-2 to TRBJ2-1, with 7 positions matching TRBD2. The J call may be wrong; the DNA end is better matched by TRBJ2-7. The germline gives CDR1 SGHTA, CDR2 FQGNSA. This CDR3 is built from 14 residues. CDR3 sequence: CASSPRGGMNEQYF. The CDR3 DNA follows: TGTGCCAGCAGCCCCCGCGGGGGAATGAATGAGCAGTACTTC.

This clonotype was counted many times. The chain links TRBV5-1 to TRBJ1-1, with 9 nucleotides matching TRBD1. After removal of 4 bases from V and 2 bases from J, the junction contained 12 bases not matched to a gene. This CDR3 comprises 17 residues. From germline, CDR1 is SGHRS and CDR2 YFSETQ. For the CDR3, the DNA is TGCGCCAGCAGCGAGACGGACAGGGGCTTTGTAAACACTGAAGCTTTCTTT. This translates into CASSETDRGFVNTEAFF.